This T cell receptor beta chain was recovered during a study of blood T cell repertoires in COVID-19. Whole-study context: Material from acute and convalescent COVID-19 was sourced from the United States, Italy and Spain.

The CDR3 is made up of 14 amino acids. J was trimmed by 6 bases and V by 5 bases; bases with no gene match: 6. The V gene's germline CDR1 is LNHDA and CDR2 SQIVND (reference sequence). Original analysis: Estimated nucleated cell counts came from reference gene primer amplification. Method: immunoSEQ multiplex PCR; TCRdb's copy keeps in-frame clones and lacks some. That table is the source of V, J and clone size, and D and trimming were worked out from the DNA. This sample has roughly 330,000 clones, with about 87% found just once. In terms of age and location, participants ranged from roughly 18 to 100 years and lived in about 25 US areas. Membership in each cohort depended on participant-reported clinical history.

This sequence was found in a man between 25 and 39 years old who had recovered from COVID-19. Source material: PBMCs or T cells enriched from blood (not recorded which). The J gene is TRBJ2-2, the V gene TRBV19; TRBD1 agrees at 7 bases. The CDR3 nucleotides are TGTGCCAGTAGTCCAGGGGGTCGCGCCGGGGAGCTGTTTTTT. Translation: CASSPGGRAGELFF.